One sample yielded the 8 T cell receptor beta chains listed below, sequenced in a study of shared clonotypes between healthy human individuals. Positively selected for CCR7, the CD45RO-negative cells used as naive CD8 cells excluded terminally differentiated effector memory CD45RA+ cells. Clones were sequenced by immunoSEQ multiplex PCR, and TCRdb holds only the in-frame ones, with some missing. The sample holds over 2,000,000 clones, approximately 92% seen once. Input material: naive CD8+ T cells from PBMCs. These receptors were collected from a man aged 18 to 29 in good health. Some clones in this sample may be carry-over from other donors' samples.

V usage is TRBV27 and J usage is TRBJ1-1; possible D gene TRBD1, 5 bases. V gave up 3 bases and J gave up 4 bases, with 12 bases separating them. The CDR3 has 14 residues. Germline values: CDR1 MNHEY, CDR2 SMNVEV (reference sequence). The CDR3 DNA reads TGTGCCAGCAGTTTTCGGGGGACGGGCACTGAAGCTTTCTTT. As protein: CASSFRGTGTEAFF.

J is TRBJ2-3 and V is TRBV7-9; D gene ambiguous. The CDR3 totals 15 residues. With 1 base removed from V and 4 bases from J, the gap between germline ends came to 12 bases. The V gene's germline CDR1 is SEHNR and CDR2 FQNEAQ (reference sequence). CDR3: CASSLVSTVADTQYF. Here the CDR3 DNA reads TGTGCCAGCAGCTTAGTTTCAACCGTCGCAGATACGCAGTATTTT.

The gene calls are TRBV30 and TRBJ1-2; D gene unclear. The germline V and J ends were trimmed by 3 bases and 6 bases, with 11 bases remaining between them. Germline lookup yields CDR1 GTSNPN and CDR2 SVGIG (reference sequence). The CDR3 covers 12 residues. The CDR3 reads CAWSPGIHGYTF. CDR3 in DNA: TGTGCCTGGAGCCCCGGGATCCATGGCTACACCTTC.

The CDR3 region is CASSSTGGWTYEQYF. DNA for the CDR3: TGTGCCAGCAGTTCCACAGGGGGCTGGACCTACGAGCAGTACTTC. The chain uses TRBV13 and TRBJ2-7; TRBD1 matches at 9 bases. Looked up from germline, CDR1 is PRHDT and CDR2 is FYEKMQ (reference sequence). CDR3 size: 15 residues. Trimming cost V 6 bases and J 2 bases; bases outside gene matches: 8.

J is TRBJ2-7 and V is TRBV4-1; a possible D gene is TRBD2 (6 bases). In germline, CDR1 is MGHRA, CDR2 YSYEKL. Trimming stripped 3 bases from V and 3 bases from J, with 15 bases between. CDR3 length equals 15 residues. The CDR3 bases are TGCGCCAGCAGCCAGAACCGGGACTCTATCTACGAGCAGTACTTC. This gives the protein CASSQNRDSIYEQYF.

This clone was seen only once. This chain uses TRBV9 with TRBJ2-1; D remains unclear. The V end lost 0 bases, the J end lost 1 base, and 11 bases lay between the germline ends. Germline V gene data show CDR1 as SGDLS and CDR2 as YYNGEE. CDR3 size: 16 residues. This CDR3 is CASSVEVSSSYNEQFF. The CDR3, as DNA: TGTGCCAGCAGCGTAGAAGTTTCCTCGTCCTACAATGAGCAGTTCTTC. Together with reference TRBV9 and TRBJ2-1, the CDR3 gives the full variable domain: DSGVTQTPKHLITATGQRVTLRCSPRSGDLSVYWYQQSLDQGLQFLIQYYNGEERAKGNILERFSAQQFPDLHSELNLSSLELGDSALYFCASSVEVSSSYNEQFFGPGTRLTVL.

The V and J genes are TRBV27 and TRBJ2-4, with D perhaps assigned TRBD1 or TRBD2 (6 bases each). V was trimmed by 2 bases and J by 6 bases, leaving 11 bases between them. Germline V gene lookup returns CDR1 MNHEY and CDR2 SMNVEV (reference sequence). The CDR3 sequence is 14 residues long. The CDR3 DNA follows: TGTGCCAGCAGTTTAGGGGGGCTGGGAAACATTCAGTACTTC. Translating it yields CASSLGGLGNIQYF.

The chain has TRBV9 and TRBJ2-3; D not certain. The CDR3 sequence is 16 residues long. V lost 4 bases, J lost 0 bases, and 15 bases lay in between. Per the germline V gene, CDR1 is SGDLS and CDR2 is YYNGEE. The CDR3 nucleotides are TGTGCCAGCAGCCATGAGAGGCGGTCCAGCACAGATACGCAGTATTTT. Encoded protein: CASSHERRSSTDTQYF.